This is a list of T cell receptor beta chains from one sample in a study of T cells after yellow fever vaccination. TCRdb recomputed calls from the 5' RACE reads with MiXCR, one row per CDR3 protein. The table has 250,000 to 400,000 distinct CDR3 sequences, approximately 4% seen once. The source material was PBMCs, sampled 5 days after the yellow fever booster vaccination. Source of these receptors: a man aged 18-30 years who received the YFV17D yellow fever vaccine. The CDR3 runs from the conserved cysteine through the conserved F or W. The D gene is left open where the match is weak. Clone size, where shown, is once, few, many, or a class for clones that have expanded.

J: TRBJ2-7; D: TRBD2; V: TRBV6-2/TRBV6-3; size: few; CDR3: CASSPRGGVYEQYF; DNA: TGTGCCAGCAGTCCCCGGGGAGGGGTCTACGAGCAGTACTTC
J: TRBJ2-5; D: NA; V: TRBV4-1; size: few; CDR3: CASSRLFGETQYF; DNA: TGCGCCAGCAGCAGATTATTTGGGGAGACCCAGTACTTC
J: TRBJ2-5; D: NA; V: TRBV12-3/TRBV12-4; size: many; CDR3: CASRLTENQETQYF; DNA: TGTGCCAGCAGGCTGACAGAGAACCAAGAGACCCAGTACTTC
J: TRBJ1-3; D: NA; V: TRBV30; size: NA; CDR3: CAWSKAGVNAIYF; DNA: TGTGCCTGGAGTAAAGCGGGGGTCAATGCCATATATTTT
J: TRBJ2-7; D: TRBD1; V: TRBV28; size: few; CDR3: CASRIQGPYEQYF; DNA: TGTGCCAGCAGGATACAGGGGCCCTACGAGCAGTACTTC
J: TRBJ1-2; D: TRBD1; V: TRBV29-1; size: few; CDR3: CSVAGGLNYGYTF; DNA: TGCAGCGTTGCAGGGGGCCTAAACTATGGCTACACCTTC
J: TRBJ2-1; D: NA; V: TRBV5-1; size: many; CDR3: CASSLGDRRYNEQFF; DNA: TGCGCCAGCAGCTTGGGTGACAGGAGATACAATGAGCAGTTCTTC
J: TRBJ2-2; D: NA; V: TRBV6-2/TRBV6-3; size: NA; CDR3: CASSQYLTGELFF; DNA: TGTGCCAGCAGTCAATATCTCACCGGGGAGCTGTTTTTT
J: TRBJ2-1; D: NA; V: TRBV7-6; size: NA; CDR3: CASSRTLYSYNEQFF; DNA: TGTGCCAGCAGCCGAACCCTCTACTCCTACAATGAGCAGTTCTTC
J: TRBJ1-4; D: NA; V: TRBV7-9; size: NA; CDR3: CASSFLGSGEKLFF; DNA: TGTGCCAGCAGCTTTCTAGGGAGTGGCGAAAAACTGTTTTTT
J: TRBJ1-1; D: NA; V: TRBV7-2; size: few; CDR3: CASNLGHSLMNTEAFF; DNA: TGTGCCAGCAACCTTGGCCACAGTCTTATGAACACTGAAGCTTTCTTT
J: TRBJ2-7; D: NA; V: TRBV14; size: many; CDR3: CASSQDRVQYF; DNA: TGTGCCAGCAGCCAAGACCGAGTCCAGTACTTC
J: TRBJ2-6; D: TRBD2; V: TRBV6-5; size: NA; CDR3: CASRRTSGAFSGANVLTF; DNA: TGTGCCAGCAGGCGTACTAGCGGGGCTTTCTCTGGGGCCAACGTCCTGACTTTC
J: TRBJ1-2; D: NA; V: TRBV7-3; size: few; CDR3: CASSLTGNGGYTF; DNA: TGTGCCAGCAGCTTAACGGGGAACGGTGGCTACACCTTC
J: TRBJ2-1; D: TRBD1; V: TRBV5-5; size: NA; CDR3: CASSQTGTGGYNEQFF; DNA: TGTGCCAGCAGTCAAACTGGGACAGGGGGCTACAATGAGCAGTTCTTC
J: TRBJ2-5; D: TRBD2; V: TRBV5-1; size: NA; CDR3: CASSFAGVQETQYF; DNA: TGCGCCAGCAGCTTCGCGGGGGTGCAAGAGACCCAGTACTTC
J: TRBJ1-2; D: NA; V: TRBV6-5; size: few; CDR3: CASSHDTNLYGYTF; DNA: TGTGCCAGCAGTCATGACACGAACCTCTATGGCTACACCTTC
J: TRBJ1-5; D: TRBD1; V: TRBV7-9; size: NA; CDR3: CASSGGQGRQPQHF; DNA: TGTGCCAGCAGCGGGGGACAGGGGAGGCAGCCCCAGCATTTT
J: TRBJ2-2; D: TRBD2; V: TRBV5-1; size: NA; CDR3: CASSRGGYTGELFF; DNA: TGCGCCAGCAGCCGGGGGGGATACACCGGGGAGCTGTTTTTT
J: TRBJ2-4; D: NA; V: TRBV20-1; size: few; CDR3: CSAPYPREGNIQYF; DNA: TGCAGTGCTCCCTACCCCCGAGAGGGAAACATTCAGTACTTC
J: TRBJ2-7; D: NA; V: TRBV12-3/TRBV12-4; size: many; CDR3: CASSRSGTRYSEQYF; DNA: TGTGCCAGCAGTCGCTCCGGGACAAGGTACAGCGAGCAGTACTTC
J: TRBJ2-1; D: NA; V: TRBV5-6; size: NA; CDR3: CASSLDGDEQFF; DNA: TGTGCCAGCAGCCTGGACGGCGATGAGCAGTTCTTC
J: TRBJ2-7; D: NA; V: TRBV5-1; size: NA; CDR3: CASSFVSSYEQYF; DNA: TGCGCCAGCAGCTTTGTCAGCTCCTACGAGCAGTACTTC
J: TRBJ2-5; D: TRBD2; V: TRBV20-1; size: few; CDR3: CSATHLAGVGETQYF; DNA: TGCAGTGCCACCCATCTAGCGGGGGTAGGAGAGACCCAGTACTTC
J: TRBJ2-2; D: NA; V: TRBV5-7; size: few; CDR3: CASTRTGPPNTGELFF; DNA: TGTGCCAGCACCCGAACAGGACCCCCTAACACCGGGGAGCTGTTTTTT
J: TRBJ2-5; D: NA; V: TRBV5-4; size: few; CDR3: CASSSGLSKETQYF; DNA: TGTGCCAGCAGCTCTGGACTCTCGAAAGAGACCCAGTACTTC
J: TRBJ2-1; D: TRBD2; V: TRBV7-2; size: many; CDR3: CASSLGGGLVEQFF; DNA: TGTGCCAGCAGCTTAGGCGGGGGTCTTGTTGAGCAGTTCTTC
J: TRBJ2-1; D: TRBD2; V: TRBV6-5; size: few; CDR3: CASSYRGDYNEQFF; DNA: TGTGCCAGCAGTTACCGGGGGGACTACAATGAGCAGTTCTTC
J: TRBJ2-3; D: TRBD2; V: TRBV20-1; size: many; CDR3: CSARSSGGSTQYF; DNA: TGCAGTGCTAGATCCAGCGGGGGGTCTACGCAGTATTTT
J: TRBJ2-2; D: TRBD2; V: TRBV5-4; size: NA; CDR3: CASSVGASGGNTGELFF; DNA: TGTGCCAGCAGCGTAGGGGCTAGCGGGGGTAACACCGGGGAGCTGTTTTTT
J: TRBJ1-1; D: NA; V: TRBV14; size: few; CDR3: CASSQDLVVGVSEAFF; DNA: TGTGCCAGCAGCCAAGACCTGGTTGTGGGGGTATCTGAAGCTTTCTTT
J: TRBJ2-1; D: NA; V: TRBV19; size: NA; CDR3: CASSIETGYNEQFF; DNA: TGTGCCAGTAGTATAGAGACAGGATACAATGAGCAGTTCTTC
J: TRBJ2-5; D: TRBD1; V: TRBV19; size: few; CDR3: CASSQGDRAGETQYF; DNA: TGTGCCAGTAGCCAAGGGGACAGGGCGGGGGAGACCCAGTACTTC
J: TRBJ2-1; D: NA; V: TRBV12-3/TRBV12-4; size: NA; CDR3: CASSFLHLGEQFF; DNA: TGTGCCAGCAGTTTTCTCCACTTGGGGGAGCAGTTCTTC
J: TRBJ2-3; D: NA; V: TRBV27; size: many; CDR3: CASSGTGPDTQYF; DNA: TGTGCCAGCAGTGGAACAGGGCCAGATACGCAGTATTTT